The rows below give T cell receptor beta chains drawn from one sample of a study of OX40 agonist ivuxolimab in advanced cancers. Assay: immunoSEQ multiplex PCR; the TCRdb copy retains only in-frame clones and omits some. The table shows under 80,000 clones, with 90% occurring only once. The source was CD4+ or CD8+ T cells sorted from blood, collected in a trial of the OX40 agonist ivuxolimab. These receptors came from an adult with an advanced solid tumor such as melanoma, head and neck, liver or kidney cancer. CDR3s include the opening cysteine and the closing phenylalanine or tryptophan. Each record gives: D gene, V gene, J gene, clone size, CDR3 DNA, CDR3 protein. D genes are given only for firm matches. Size values are once, few and many counts, or a class for expanded clones, and some rows have none.

d_call: TRBD2
v_call: TRBV7-2
j_call: TRBJ2-7
clone_size: NA
cdr3_nt: TGTGCCAGCAGCTTTCGGAAGTCGGGAGGGACCTACGAGCAGTACTTC
cdr3_aa: CASSFRKSGGTYEQYF

d_call: TRBD1
v_call: TRBV6-1
j_call: TRBJ1-4
clone_size: NA
cdr3_nt: TGTGCCAGCAGTAAGTTGACAGGGACTATCGAAAAACTGTTTTTT
cdr3_aa: CASSKLTGTIEKLFF

d_call: NA
v_call: TRBV15
j_call: TRBJ1-2
clone_size: NA
cdr3_nt: TGTGCCACCAGCAGACATCCCCCGGGTCCCTCCTTCAGGGGACCGCGGGGCAATTCTGGCTACACCTTC
cdr3_aa: CATSRHPPGPSFRGPRGNSGYTF

d_call: TRBD1
v_call: TRBV7-9
j_call: TRBJ1-6
clone_size: NA
cdr3_nt: TGTGCCAGCAGCTCACCTGGGACAGGGGATTCACCCCTCCACTTT
cdr3_aa: CASSSPGTGDSPLHF

d_call: TRBD1
v_call: TRBV11-2
j_call: TRBJ1-2
clone_size: once
cdr3_nt: TGTGCCAGCAGTCCTTCCGGGACAGGGTACTTCTATGGCTACACCTTC
cdr3_aa: CASSPSGTGYFYGYTF

d_call: TRBD1
v_call: TRBV19
j_call: TRBJ1-5
clone_size: NA
cdr3_nt: TGTGCCAGTGCCCGGGACAGATATAGCAATCAGCCCCAGCATTTT
cdr3_aa: CASARDRYSNQPQHF

d_call: NA
v_call: TRBV25-1
j_call: TRBJ2-1
clone_size: NA
cdr3_nt: TGTGCCAGCAGTGCTCAACAGAAACTAACCTACAATGAGCAGTTCTTC
cdr3_aa: CASSAQQKLTYNEQFF

d_call: NA
v_call: TRBV19
j_call: TRBJ1-4
clone_size: NA
cdr3_nt: TGTGCCAGTAGTATAGCCCAAGCAACTAATGAAAAACTGTTTTTT
cdr3_aa: CASSIAQATNEKLFF

d_call: NA
v_call: TRBV27
j_call: TRBJ2-5
clone_size: NA
cdr3_nt: TGTGCCAGCAGTCCACGGACAACCCGTAACCAAGAGACCCAGTACTTC
cdr3_aa: CASSPRTTRNQETQYF

d_call: TRBD2
v_call: TRBV7-2
j_call: TRBJ2-3
clone_size: NA
cdr3_nt: TGTGCCAGCAGCCTGATAGCGGGATGGGGCCCAGATACGCAGTATTTT
cdr3_aa: CASSLIAGWGPDTQYF

d_call: NA
v_call: TRBV7-6
j_call: TRBJ1-5
clone_size: NA
cdr3_nt: TGTGCCAGCAGCTCAGGGGTAGGGCGTCAGCCCCAGCATTTT
cdr3_aa: CASSSGVGRQPQHF

d_call: NA
v_call: TRBV27
j_call: TRBJ2-3
clone_size: NA
cdr3_nt: TGTGCCAGCAGTTCCCTCGGCGGTAGCACAGATACGCAGTATTTT
cdr3_aa: CASSSLGGSTDTQYF

d_call: TRBD1
v_call: TRBV2
j_call: TRBJ2-7
clone_size: NA
cdr3_nt: TGTGCCAGCAGTGAAGAGGCAGGGGGATACGAGCAGTACTTC
cdr3_aa: CASSEEAGGYEQYF

d_call: TRBD1
v_call: TRBV6-5
j_call: TRBJ1-5
clone_size: NA
cdr3_nt: TGTGCCAGCAAAACGACAGGGGAGAATCAGCCCCAGCATTTT
cdr3_aa: CASKTTGENQPQHF

d_call: TRBD2
v_call: TRBV27
j_call: TRBJ2-7
clone_size: once
cdr3_nt: TGTGCCAGCAGTATTTCTAGCGGGGGCCCCTACGAGCAGTACTTC
cdr3_aa: CASSISSGGPYEQYF

d_call: NA
v_call: TRBV30
j_call: TRBJ2-5
clone_size: NA
cdr3_nt: TGTGCCTGGACCCTTGGAGTAAGGGAGACCCAGTACTTC
cdr3_aa: CAWTLGVRETQYF

d_call: TRBD1
v_call: TRBV10-2
j_call: TRBJ1-5
clone_size: few
cdr3_nt: TGCGCCAGCAGAGGACAGGGGTTCCAGCCCCAGCATTTT
cdr3_aa: CASRGQGFQPQHF

d_call: NA
v_call: TRBV6-5
j_call: TRBJ2-3
clone_size: NA
cdr3_nt: TGTGCCAGCAGGCGGGGCGGAATTAGCACAGATACGCAGTATTTT
cdr3_aa: CASRRGGISTDTQYF

d_call: TRBD2
v_call: TRBV10-3
j_call: TRBJ2-3
clone_size: once
cdr3_nt: TGTGCCATCAGTGACCGCAAAGTACAGCGGGGGGCTAGCACAGATACGCAGTATTTT
cdr3_aa: CAISDRKVQRGASTDTQYF

d_call: NA
v_call: TRBV29-1
j_call: TRBJ2-5
clone_size: NA
cdr3_nt: TGCAGCGTGAACCCTCGGGGCGTCCAAGAGACCCAGTACTTC
cdr3_aa: CSVNPRGVQETQYF

d_call: TRBD2
v_call: TRBV7-9
j_call: TRBJ2-3
clone_size: few
cdr3_nt: TGTGCCAGCAGCTTGGGGACTAGCGGAGGGACAGATACGCAGTATTTT
cdr3_aa: CASSLGTSGGTDTQYF

d_call: NA
v_call: TRBV15
j_call: TRBJ2-7
clone_size: NA
cdr3_nt: TGTGCCACCAGCAGGACTAGAGACTACGAGCAGTACTTC
cdr3_aa: CATSRTRDYEQYF

d_call: TRBD1
v_call: TRBV11-3
j_call: TRBJ1-2
clone_size: NA
cdr3_nt: TGTGCCAGCAGCTTTCGACAGGGGTGGTACTATGGCTACACCTTC
cdr3_aa: CASSFRQGWYYGYTF

d_call: NA
v_call: TRBV29-1
j_call: TRBJ1-2
clone_size: NA
cdr3_nt: TGCAGCGTTGAAGCGGGGGGAATTGGCTACACCTTC
cdr3_aa: CSVEAGGIGYTF

d_call: NA
v_call: TRBV5-1
j_call: TRBJ1-1
clone_size: NA
cdr3_nt: TGCGCCAGCAGCCTGTCAGACACTGAAGCTTTCTTT
cdr3_aa: CASSLSDTEAFF

d_call: NA
v_call: TRBV10-3
j_call: TRBJ1-1
clone_size: NA
cdr3_nt: TGTGCCATCAGTGAGCATCCCCACGAGACAGGCACTGAAGCTTTCTTT
cdr3_aa: CAISEHPHETGTEAFF

d_call: NA
v_call: TRBV5-6
j_call: TRBJ2-5
clone_size: NA
cdr3_nt: TGTGCCAGCAGCTTGGTCGGGGAAGGGGGAGAGACCCAGTACTTC
cdr3_aa: CASSLVGEGGETQYF

d_call: NA
v_call: TRBV7-3
j_call: TRBJ2-3
clone_size: NA
cdr3_nt: TGTGCCAGCAGGCCCCCCTCCGGGGCCTCGGACGACTCGTATACGCAGTATTTT
cdr3_aa: CASRPPSGASDDSYTQYF

d_call: NA
v_call: TRBV28
j_call: TRBJ2-3
clone_size: NA
cdr3_nt: TGTGCCAGCAGTTGGGTGGGAGCAGATACGCAGTATTTT
cdr3_aa: CASSWVGADTQYF

d_call: NA
v_call: TRBV11-3
j_call: TRBJ2-7
clone_size: NA
cdr3_nt: TGTGCCAGCAGCTCCATCCGGAGCTCCTACGAGCAGTACTTC
cdr3_aa: CASSSIRSSYEQYF

d_call: TRBD1
v_call: TRBV28
j_call: TRBJ2-2
clone_size: NA
cdr3_nt: TGTGCCAGCAGCCCCGGGACAGGGGACCCCCGGGGAACCGGGGAGCTGCTTTTT
cdr3_aa: CASSPGTGDPRGTGELLF

d_call: NA
v_call: TRBV2
j_call: TRBJ2-5
clone_size: NA
cdr3_nt: TGTGCCAGCAGTGGGGGGGGCCTCGGAGAGACCCAGTACTTC
cdr3_aa: CASSGGGLGETQYF

d_call: TRBD1
v_call: TRBV5-4
j_call: TRBJ2-7
clone_size: NA
cdr3_nt: TGTGCCAGCAGCGCGGGACAGGACTCCTACGAGCAGTACTTC
cdr3_aa: CASSAGQDSYEQYF

d_call: NA
v_call: TRBV30
j_call: TRBJ1-6
clone_size: NA
cdr3_nt: TGTGCCTGGAGTGTACTTTGGGGGGTTAATTCACCCCTCCACTTT
cdr3_aa: CAWSVLWGVNSPLHF

d_call: NA
v_call: TRBV29-1
j_call: TRBJ1-4
clone_size: few
cdr3_nt: TGCAGCGCCTCCAGGGGAACTAATGAAAAACTGTTTTTT
cdr3_aa: CSASRGTNEKLFF

d_call: TRBD2
v_call: TRBV9
j_call: TRBJ2-1
clone_size: NA
cdr3_nt: TGTGCCAGCAGCCTCGCTAGCGGGAGGGAGGGGGTATACAATGAGCAGTTCTTC
cdr3_aa: CASSLASGREGVYNEQFF

d_call: NA
v_call: TRBV19
j_call: TRBJ1-5
clone_size: NA
cdr3_nt: TGTGCCAGTTGTTCCGGGACCTCCGGCAATCAGCCCCAGCATTTT
cdr3_aa: CASCSGTSGNQPQHF

d_call: NA
v_call: TRBV6-5
j_call: TRBJ1-1
clone_size: NA
cdr3_nt: TGTGCCAGCAGCACCCAAGGCGGCACTGAAGCTTTCTTT
cdr3_aa: CASSTQGGTEAFF

d_call: NA
v_call: TRBV10-3
j_call: TRBJ2-7
clone_size: once
cdr3_nt: TGTGCCATCACGCGTCAGGGGGGGGCCTCCTACGAGCAGTACTTC
cdr3_aa: CAITRQGGASYEQYF

d_call: TRBD2
v_call: TRBV7-9
j_call: TRBJ2-7
clone_size: once
cdr3_nt: TGTGCCAGCAGCCAGGGACTAGCGGGGGCCTTCTCCTACGAGCAGTACTTC
cdr3_aa: CASSQGLAGAFSYEQYF

d_call: NA
v_call: TRBV15
j_call: TRBJ2-2
clone_size: NA
cdr3_nt: TGTGCCACCAGCAGAGATTCCCGGGGGCGCGAGGGAAACACCGGGGAGCTGTTTTTT
cdr3_aa: CATSRDSRGREGNTGELFF

d_call: NA
v_call: TRBV5-1
j_call: TRBJ1-3
clone_size: NA
cdr3_nt: TGCGCCAGCAGCTGGCAGGGGTCTGGAAACACCATATATTTT
cdr3_aa: CASSWQGSGNTIYF

d_call: NA
v_call: TRBV19
j_call: TRBJ1-1
clone_size: NA
cdr3_nt: TGTGCCAGTAGTATCTCCGCAGGGGACACTGAAGCTTTCTTT
cdr3_aa: CASSISAGDTEAFF

d_call: TRBD1
v_call: TRBV9
j_call: TRBJ2-7
clone_size: NA
cdr3_nt: TGTGCCAGCAGCGTCGGACAGGGTAAATCCTACGAGCAGTACTTC
cdr3_aa: CASSVGQGKSYEQYF

d_call: TRBD1
v_call: TRBV6-9
j_call: TRBJ2-5
clone_size: NA
cdr3_nt: TGTGCCAGCAGTTACGGACAGGGAGGTAGGACCCAGTACTTC
cdr3_aa: CASSYGQGGRTQYF

d_call: NA
v_call: TRBV10-3
j_call: TRBJ1-1
clone_size: NA
cdr3_nt: TGTGCCATCAGTACGACTCCGGGGGGTCGGGCCGAAGCTTTCTTT
cdr3_aa: CAISTTPGGRAEAFF

d_call: TRBD1
v_call: TRBV28
j_call: TRBJ2-6
clone_size: NA
cdr3_nt: TGTGCCAGCTCTAGGACAGGGGCTGGGGCCAACGTCCTGACTTTC
cdr3_aa: CASSRTGAGANVLTF

d_call: NA
v_call: TRBV5-4
j_call: TRBJ2-7
clone_size: NA
cdr3_nt: TGTGCCAGCAGCTTGTGGGACCTACAAGCGTCCTACGAGCAGTACTTC
cdr3_aa: CASSLWDLQASYEQYF

d_call: NA
v_call: TRBV10-3
j_call: TRBJ1-1
clone_size: NA
cdr3_nt: TGTGCCATCAGTGGGTCCCCCTGGCAGGGTGGAGCTTTCTTT
cdr3_aa: CAISGSPWQGGAFF

d_call: NA
v_call: TRBV16
j_call: TRBJ1-5
clone_size: NA
cdr3_nt: TGTGCCAGCAGCCAATCAGGGGGTCCTCAGCCCCAGCATTTT
cdr3_aa: CASSQSGGPQPQHF

d_call: NA
v_call: TRBV5-1
j_call: TRBJ2-5
clone_size: NA
cdr3_nt: TGCGCCAGCAGCGAAACCTACGAGACCCAGTACTTC
cdr3_aa: CASSETYETQYF

d_call: NA
v_call: TRBV11-3
j_call: TRBJ2-7
clone_size: NA
cdr3_nt: TGTGCCAGCAGCTCGGACTACTACGAGCAGTACTTC
cdr3_aa: CASSSDYYEQYF

d_call: NA
v_call: TRBV30
j_call: TRBJ1-6
clone_size: NA
cdr3_nt: TGTGCCTGGAGACTCCCGGGAGGAACCTATAATTCACCCCTCCACTTT
cdr3_aa: CAWRLPGGTYNSPLHF

d_call: NA
v_call: TRBV4-2
j_call: TRBJ1-1
clone_size: NA
cdr3_nt: TGTGCCAGCAGCCGAACACAGAACACTGAAGCTTTCTTT
cdr3_aa: CASSRTQNTEAFF

d_call: NA
v_call: TRBV18
j_call: TRBJ1-4
clone_size: NA
cdr3_nt: TGTGCCAGCTCACCCCTCCCCCAGGTCTCTAATGAAAAACTGTTTTTT
cdr3_aa: CASSPLPQVSNEKLFF

d_call: NA
v_call: TRBV11-2
j_call: TRBJ2-1
clone_size: NA
cdr3_nt: TGTGCCAGCAGCTACCAACATGAGCAGTTCTTC
cdr3_aa: CASSYQHEQFF

d_call: TRBD2
v_call: TRBV6-5
j_call: TRBJ2-7
clone_size: NA
cdr3_nt: TGTGCCAGCAGATTAGGGGGACTAGGATCCTACGAGCAGTACTTC
cdr3_aa: CASRLGGLGSYEQYF

d_call: NA
v_call: TRBV5-4
j_call: TRBJ1-2
clone_size: NA
cdr3_nt: TGTGCCAGCAGCCACGGAGGAGGGGGTGGCTATGGCTACACCTTC
cdr3_aa: CASSHGGGGGYGYTF

d_call: NA
v_call: TRBV9
j_call: TRBJ1-5
clone_size: NA
cdr3_nt: TGTGCCAGCAGCGTAGGGGATGTGGGCAATCAGCCCCAGCATTTT
cdr3_aa: CASSVGDVGNQPQHF